Shown below are 26 T cell receptor beta chains from a single sample sequenced in a study of molecular identifiers for immune sequencing clone quantification. TCRdb re-analysed the PCR reads in MiXCR, keeping a single row per CDR3 protein. In the table there are 35,000 to 45,000 distinct CDR3 sequences, 18% of which are singletons. The sample was naive CD8+ T cells from blood, with Jurkat cell RNA spiked in. The sample's subset: FACS-sorted CD8+CD4-CCR7+CD45RA+ naive T cells. These receptors were taken from a human donor in good health. Some libraries in this study had Jurkat cell RNA spiked in.

The sample holds many counts of this clonotype. The gene calls are TRBV19 and TRBJ1-5; D is possibly TRBD1 (6 bases). The V and J ends lost 7 bases and 1 base respectively, with 14 bases between them. The CDR3 is 15 residues long. Germline V CDR1 and CDR2: LNHDA, SQIVND (reference sequence). The DNA for the CDR3 is TGTGCCAGTAACCGTGACAGGACCAGCAATCAGCCCCAGCATTTT. As protein: CASNRDRTSNQPQHF.

This clonotype was detected ten times or more. The chain links TRBV27 to TRBJ2-3, with a weak D call TRBD2 (6 bases). Germline CDR1 MNHEY, CDR2 SMNVEV (reference sequence). This CDR3 comprises 15 residues. V gave up 3 bases and J gave up 1 base, with 11 bases separating them. The CDR3 sequence: CASSLITGGTDTQYF. CDR3 bases: TGTGCCAGCAGTTTGATCACGGGAGGCACAGATACGCAGTATTTT.

This clonotype was detected many times. This chain uses TRBV15 with TRBJ2-1, with a possible D match to TRBD2 (6 bases). Germline CDR1 LNHNV, CDR2 YYDKDF (reference sequence). CDR3 length: 15 residues. Trimming stripped 3 bases from V and 4 bases from J, with 13 bases between. CDR3 amino acids: CATSSSTGVYNEQFF. DNA of the CDR3: TGTGCCACCAGCAGTTCGACGGGAGTGTACAATGAGCAGTTCTTC.

This clonotype was counted between two and nine times. V usage is TRBV7-9 and J usage is TRBJ2-7; no definite D call. This CDR3 region has 13 residues. CDR1 and CDR2 from the germline V gene are SEHNR and FQNEAQ (reference sequence). V was cut by 5 bases and J by 6 bases, with 14 bases left in between. DNA of the CDR3: TGTGCCAGCAGCCCCCGGGCCGCTCCCGAGCAGTACTTC. It specifies CASSPRAAPEQYF. Full variable domain (missing parts from reference TRBV7-9 and TRBJ2-7): DTGVSQNPRHKITKRGQNVTFRCDPISEHNRLYWYRQTLGQGPEFLTYFQNEAQLEKSRLLSDRFSAERPKGSFSTLEIQRTEQGDSAMYLCASSPRAAPEQYFGPGTRLTVT.

This clonotype was seen repeatedly, ten times or more. This rearrangement joins TRBV9 to TRBJ1-1; D unresolved. With 1 base removed from V and 1 base from J, the gap between germline ends came to 8 bases. Germline values: CDR1 SGDLS, CDR2 YYNGEE. This CDR3 is 14 amino acids long. The CDR3 DNA is TGTGCCAGCAGCGTATTAGAGACGAACACTGAAGCTTTCTTT. It is translated as CASSVLETNTEAFF.

This clonotype was counted once. A much larger clone is a single base away; this may be a read error. The rearrangement links TRBV27 to TRBJ2-1; 10 bases align to TRBD2. Germline assignment: CDR1 MNHEY and CDR2 SMNVEV (reference sequence). The CDR3 totals 20 residues. J lost 0 bases, V lost 2 bases, and 13 bases had no gene match. CDR3 in DNA: TGTGCCAGCAGTTTACTAGGGGGACTAGCGAGAGAGAGCTCCTACAATGAGCAGTTCTTC. Amino acids: CASSLLGGLARESSYNEQFF.

This rearrangement joins TRBV29-1 to TRBJ2-7, with D possibly matching TRBD1 (6 bases). The V gene lost 2 bases and the J gene lost 3 bases, with 14 bases spanning the gap. This CDR3 comprises 14 residues. Germline V gene sequence: CDR1 SQVTM, CDR2 ANQGSEA. In DNA form, the CDR3 reads TGCAGCGTTGAAAGTCGGGACAAGAACTACGAGCAGTACTTC. This codes for CSVESRDKNYEQYF.

The table lists this clonotype with many counts. The chain carries TRBV28 and TRBJ2-2; 7 nucleotides match TRBD2. Germline trimming cut 5 bases from V and 3 bases from J; bases unmatched to any gene: 9. In germline, CDR1 is MDHEN, CDR2 SYDVKM. This CDR3 spans 16 amino acids. CDR3 amino acids: CASSPGGSYYTGELFF. In nucleotides, the CDR3 is TGTGCCAGCAGTCCGGGGGGTTCTTACTACACCGGGGAGCTGTTTTTT.

The J gene is TRBJ1-5, the V gene TRBV28, with TRBD1 as a possible D gene (6 bases). The CDR3 has 15 residues. V was shortened by 7 bases and J by 5 bases, with 18 bases between the two germline ends. Germline V gene lookup returns CDR1 MDHEN and CDR2 SYDVKM. This CDR3 is CASTQPGGAYQPQHF. CDR3 bases: TGTGCCAGCACCCAACCCGGGGGCGCCTATCAGCCCCAGCATTTT.

This clonotype was counted at least ten times. The V call is TRBV4-1, the J call TRBJ2-3; D possibly corresponds to TRBD1 (6 bases). The CDR3 has 14 residues. Trimming removed 1 base from V and 6 bases from J, with 11 bases in between. Germline values: CDR1 MGHRA, CDR2 YSYEKL. In nucleotides, the CDR3 is TGCGCCAGCAGCCAAGGCAGCAGGGGTGATACGCAGTATTTT. Amino acid sequence: CASSQGSRGDTQYF.

The CDR3 DNA is TGTGCCAGCAGGGACTGTAGCAATCAGCCCCAGCATTTT. This encodes CASRDCSNQPQHF. V gene TRBV6-2 or TRBV6-3 combines with J gene TRBJ1-5; D uncertain. The germline gives CDR1 MNHEY, CDR2 SVGEGT. Trimming removed 6 bases at V and 0 bases at J, with 6 bases between. The CDR3 spans 13 residues.

The rearrangement links TRBV28 to TRBJ1-2; D is ambiguous. The germline V and J ends were trimmed by 8 bases and 6 bases, with 22 bases remaining between them. The germline gives CDR1 MDHEN, CDR2 SYDVKM. The CDR3 extends over 15 amino acids. The CDR3 DNA sequence: TGTGCCAGCCATCAAGCTTCGGAGTCCAAGGATGGCTACACCTTC. Protein: CASHQASESKDGYTF.

This clonotype was seen repeatedly, ten times or more. The genes are TRBV12-3 or TRBV12-4 and TRBJ1-1, with D possibly being TRBD1 (6 bases). The CDR3 covers 13 residues. Trimming removed 5 bases at V and 6 bases at J, with 13 bases between. CDR3 loop: CASSPGQYSEAFF. CDR3 nucleotides: TGTGCCAGCAGTCCAGGACAGTATTCTGAAGCTTTCTTT.

Comments on this clonotype: At one end, the junction sequence differs from germline, possibly due to a read error. This chain joins TRBV7-6 and TRBJ2-7; D possibly uses TRBD1 or TRBD2 (5 bases each). CDR3 length: 14 residues. Germline V gives CDR1 SGHVS, CDR2 FNYEAQ. DNA for the CDR3: TGTACCAGCAGCCCACTAGGGGAATTCCTCGAGCAGTACTTC. It translates to CTSSPLGEFLEQYF.

This clonotype showed up many times. The chain uses TRBV14 and TRBJ2-7; the D gene is possibly TRBD2 (6 bases). The germline V gene encodes CDR1 SGHDN and CDR2 FVKESK. The CDR3 has 14 amino acids. The ends were cut back, 5 bases at V and 2 bases at J, with 13 bases in the middle. CDR3 sequence reads: CASSYGTHTYEQYF. The CDR3 DNA reads TGTGCCAGCAGCTACGGGACTCATACCTACGAGCAGTACTTC. The full variable domain, with the rest looked up from reference TRBV14 and TRBJ2-7, is EAGVTQFPSHSVIEKGQTVTLRCDPISGHDNLYWYRRVMGKEIKFLLHFVKESKQDESGMPNNRFLAERTGGTYSTLKVQPAELEDSGVYFCASSYGTHTYEQYFGPGTRLTVT.

The chain couples TRBV16 to TRBJ2-7; D may match TRBD1 or TRBD2 (5 bases each). The length of the CDR3 is 14 residues. The V gene's germline CDR1 is KGHSY and CDR2 FQNENV. V was trimmed by 6 bases and J by 7 bases, leaving 19 bases between them. DNA for the CDR3: TGTGCCAGCAGTCCTGACGGGGCATCGTGGGAGCAGTACTTC. This codes for CASSPDGASWEQYF.

This clonotype occurred a few times. The rearrangement joins TRBV7-2 to TRBJ1-2; 7 bases align to TRBD1. The germline CDR1 and CDR2 sequences are SGHTA and FQGNSA. The CDR3 has 14 residues. V lost 6 bases to trimming and J lost 3 bases; unmatched junction nucleotides: 7. CDR3 amino acids: CASSTTGAYYGYTF. CDR3 sequence (DNA): TGTGCCAGCAGTACAACAGGGGCCTACTATGGCTACACCTTC.

This clonotype was found many times. The gene calls are TRBV2 and TRBJ2-3; D remains unclear. Trimming took off 5 bases at V and 4 bases at J, with 7 bases between the two ends. Germline lookup yields CDR1 SNHLY and CDR2 FYNNEI. This CDR3 spans 12 amino acids. The CDR3 DNA reads TGTGCCAGCAGTTTTGGGGCAGATACGCAGTATTTT. It is translated as CASSFGADTQYF.

This clonotype was observed at least ten times. In this CDR3 the conserved last residue, phenylalanine or tryptophan, is missing, so a read error is likely. The limits of the CDR3 on the DNA are not certain, so only TCRdb's listed CDR3 is given. This chain links TRBV7-2 with TRBJ1-5; the table names TRBD1, a call not compared with the DNA. The CDR3 is 12 residues long, ends included. Germline loops: CDR1 SGHTA, CDR2 FQGNSA. This CDR3 reads CASSGRGPYPSS.

The V call is TRBV6-6, the J call TRBJ2-1; 10 nucleotides align to TRBD2. The J segment lost 4 bases and the V segment lost 6 bases, leaving 3 bases of the junction unmatched. This CDR3 is built from 14 residues. CDR1 is MNHNY and CDR2 is SVGAGI in the germline V gene (reference sequence). The CDR3 loop reads CASSPTSGYNEQFF. CDR3 coding DNA: TGTGCCAGCAGCCCGACTAGCGGGTACAATGAGCAGTTCTTC.

This clonotype appeared many times. The CDR3 spells CASSLVIGDYEQYF. In nucleotides, the CDR3 is TGTGCCAGCAGCTTAGTTATAGGGGACTACGAGCAGTACTTC. The chain joins TRBV7-9 to TRBJ2-7, with a possible D match to TRBD1 (5 bases). CDR3 length equals 14 residues. The V end lost 1 base, the J end lost 3 bases, and 10 bases lay between the germline ends. In germline, CDR1 is SEHNR, CDR2 FQNEAQ (reference sequence).

J is TRBJ2-1 and V is TRBV19, with a weak D call TRBD2 (6 bases). Germline V gives CDR1 LNHDA, CDR2 SQIVND (reference sequence). The length of the CDR3 is 16 residues. V lost 4 bases to trimming and J lost 1 base, with 14 bases between them. The CDR3 DNA reads as TGTGCCAGTAGTACGGGCGGGACTCCATCCTACAATGAGCAGTTCTTC. This translates into CASSTGGTPSYNEQFF.

This clonotype has only one observation. The genes are TRBV9 and TRBJ2-7, with D hard to call. CDR1 SGDLS and CDR2 YYNGEE come from the germline V gene. V was shortened by 7 bases and J by 1 base, with 9 bases between the two germline ends. The CDR3 contains 12 residues. In DNA, the CDR3 is TGTGCCAGCGGCTCCGGATCCTACGAGCAGTACTTC. Its protein is CASGSGSYEQYF.

This clonotype was seen repeatedly, ten times or more. The rearrangement joins TRBV7-9 to TRBJ2-5, with TRBD2 identical over 7 bases. V shed 5 bases, J shed 7 bases, and the junction held 16 bases outside the gene matches. Germline loops: CDR1 SEHNR, CDR2 FQNEAQ (reference sequence). This CDR3 is built from 16 residues. Here the CDR3 reads CASSLSLAGAGRTQYF. DNA for the CDR3: TGTGCCAGCAGCCTTAGTCTGGCAGGAGCGGGGCGGACCCAGTACTTC.

This clonotype was seen ten or more times. V is TRBV7-8 and J is TRBJ2-4, with 8 positions matching TRBD1. Germline V lookup: CDR1 SGHVS, CDR2 FQNEAQ. J was trimmed by 7 bases and V by 2 bases; bases with no gene match: 7. The CDR3 is made up of 15 amino acids. CDR3 residues: CASSLLDRTGNIQYF. CDR3 nucleotide sequence: TGTGCCAGCAGCTTACTGGATAGGACAGGGAACATTCAGTACTTC. The full variable domain, rest sourced from reference TRBV7-8 and TRBJ2-4, is GAGVSQSPRYKVAKRGQDVALRCDPISGHVSLFWYQQALGQGPEFLTYFQNEAQLDKSGLPSDRFFAERPEGSVSTLKIQRTQQEDSAVYLCASSLLDRTGNIQYFGAGTRLSVL.

In this sample, this clonotype turned up many times. The CDR3 DNA is TGTGCCAGCAGCTTAGGAGGGAGCTCCTACAATGAGCAGTTCTTC. Amino acids: CASSLGGSSYNEQFF. The chain is built from TRBV13 and TRBJ2-1; possibly TRBD2 for D (5 bases). V was trimmed by 0 bases and J by 0 bases, leaving 6 bases between them. In germline, CDR1 is PRHDT, CDR2 FYEKMQ (reference sequence). The CDR3 runs 15 residues.